Listed below are T cell receptor beta chains from one sample, sequenced in a study of blood T cells in healthy people across ages. One entry per CDR3 protein results from TCRdb running MiXCR on the 5' RACE reads. The repertoire holds fewer than 2,000,000 distinct CDR3 sequences, with about 32% as singletons. The sample taken for sequencing was blood. The receptors stem from a young woman in good health. Both conserved end residues are trimmed from each CDR3. A D gene is named only where the DNA matches it firmly.

>-|TRBJ1-5|TRBV11-2
ASSLEFGPHQPQH
>TRBD1|TRBJ2-7|TRBV7-9
ASSSSWDRLTYEQY
>TRBD2|TRBJ2-3|TRBV2
ASSEIGGGAEDTQY
>-|TRBJ2-7|TRBV7-9
ASSLRTADEQY
>TRBD1|TRBJ1-2|TRBV6-2/TRBV6-3
ASYGQGALGYGYT
>TRBD2|TRBJ2-7|TRBV20-1
SAREDILAVTYEQY
>-|TRBJ2-4|TRBV5-1
ASSSDDRAKNIQY
>-|TRBJ2-3|TRBV12-3/TRBV12-4
ASSLGSFTDTQY
>TRBD1|TRBJ1-5|TRBV12-3/TRBV12-4
ASSQTQGVGGNQPQH
>TRBD1|TRBJ2-4|TRBV10-3
AIENGQGEQY
>-|TRBJ1-1|TRBV15
ATSREQDNTEAF
>TRBD2|TRBJ2-1|TRBV5-1
ASSFSGSTNEQF
>-|TRBJ2-7|TRBV20-1
SARDSTAYEQY
>TRBD2|TRBJ2-1|TRBV6-2/TRBV6-3
ASSTAGVREQF
>TRBD1|TRBJ1-2|TRBV29-1
SADTGEGGYT
>-|TRBJ1-2|TRBV2
ASSTDSSGTTRGGYT
>-|TRBJ1-2|TRBV29-1
SGGGRGQDGYT
>-|TRBJ2-2|TRBV28
ASNPYTGELF
>-|TRBJ2-7|TRBV6-1
ASTGPQRSPYEQY
>-|TRBJ1-2|TRBV27
ASSSGGPHYGYT
>TRBD2|TRBJ2-3|TRBV29-1
SAGGLHTDTQY
>-|TRBJ2-2|TRBV20-1
SANKGPTTGELF
>-|TRBJ1-5|TRBV11-2
ASSLDSRGNQPQH
>-|TRBJ1-1|TRBV28
ASSREWEGGTEAF
>-|TRBJ2-3|TRBV3-1
ASSHGGFTDTQY
>-|TRBJ2-1|TRBV6-5
ASSYSGGEVNNEQF
>-|TRBJ2-3|TRBV6-2/TRBV6-3
ASSRPATMADTQY